The 3 T cell receptor beta chains presented below share a single source sample, sequenced in a study of human thymus T cells. Thymic material originated from resections removed in the course of corrective heart surgery. Data came from immunoSEQ multiplex PCR; TCRdb stores just in-frame clones and leaves some out. The table shows roughly 86,000 clones, with approximately 97% occurring only once. The sample comprised thymus tissue. These receptor sequences come from a boy younger than two with a congenital heart defect but otherwise immunologically healthy.

The chain has TRBV7-2 and TRBJ2-7; D is uncertain. CDR1 is SGHTA, CDR2 FQGNSA, per germline. V lost 4 bases and J 2 bases, leaving 12 bases between the germline ends. This CDR3 comprises 14 residues. CDR3 in amino acids: CASSSPPEAYEQYF. Written as DNA, the CDR3 is TGTGCCAGCAGCTCGCCCCCAGAGGCCTACGAGCAGTACTTC.

The genes are TRBV4-1 and TRBJ1-4, with TRBD1 as a possible D gene (5 bases). Germline CDR1 MGHRA, CDR2 YSYEKL. Trimming pared 0 bases from V and 8 bases from J, leaving 22 bases between. The CDR3 has 18 amino acids. Here the CDR3 reads CASSQEYRGRGGNEKLFF. In DNA form, the CDR3 reads TGCGCCAGCAGCCAAGAGTATCGAGGTCGGGGGGGGAACGAAAAACTGTTTTTT.

This chain joins TRBV14 and TRBJ2-7; 7 bases align to TRBD1. V lost 0 bases to trimming and J lost 3 bases; unmatched junction nucleotides: 14. Germline lookup yields CDR1 SGHDN and CDR2 FVKESK. This CDR3 region has 18 residues. The CDR3 nucleotides read TGTGCCAGCAGCCAAGATTTGGCTCCGGGGACAGCGAACTACGAGCAGTACTTC. Translation: CASSQDLAPGTANYEQYF.